This paragraph covers one T cell receptor beta chain sequence. The method was immunoSEQ multiplex PCR; TCRdb's version includes in-frame clones alone and lacks a portion of them. This sample has hundreds of thousands of clones, with about 88% found just once. This record comes from a study of blood T cell repertoires in COVID-19. On the study more broadly: The United States, Italy and Spain supplied acute and convalescent COVID-19 samples.

This CDR3 comprises 14 residues. Germline lookup yields CDR1 MDHEN and CDR2 SYDVKM. The V end was cut by 2 bases, the J end by 10 bases, with 15 bases between. The genes are TRBV28 and TRBJ2-1; no reliable D call. The receptor comes from a woman aged 45-59 years who had recovered from COVID-19. Sequenced: PBMCs or T cells enriched from blood (not recorded which). CDR3 residues: CASSLVAAGGEQFF. The CDR3 DNA follows: TGTGCCAGCAGTTTAGTCGCCGCTGGTGGCGAGCAGTTCTTC. Looking up the rest from reference TRBV28 and TRBJ2-1 gives the full variable domain: DVKVTQSSRYLVKRTGEKVFLECVQDMDHENMFWYRQDPGLGLRLIYFSYDVKMKEKGDIPEGYSVSREKKERFSLILESASTNQTSMYLCASSLVAAGGEQFFGPGTRLTVL.